The 27 T cell receptor beta chains below come from one sample, sequenced in a study of control samples from healthy donors and cancer patients. Profiled with immunoSEQ multiplex PCR; TCRdb holds only in-frame clones, not every one. This sample has approximately 50,000 clones; about 95% occur once, and the top ten carry roughly 2.3%. Sample: blood. The receptors were gathered from a man in his thirties or forties in good health.

A single count supports this clone. The gene calls are TRBV19 and TRBJ2-2, with TRBD2 matching over 14 bases. The CDR3 runs 17 residues. CDR1 and CDR2 (germline): LNHDA, SQIVND (reference sequence). After removal of 5 bases from V and 0 bases from J, the junction contained 2 bases not matched to a gene. This CDR3 is CASSWTSGRPNTGELFF. CDR3 DNA sequence: TGTGCCAGTAGTTGGACTAGCGGGAGGCCGAACACCGGGGAGCTGTTTTTT.

This clone is a singleton in its sample. The chain recombines TRBV29-1 with TRBJ1-2; no clear D gene. Trimming left V 3 bases short and J 4 bases short, with 12 bases between. This CDR3 comprises 13 residues. Per germline, CDR1 SQVTM and CDR2 ANQGSEA. This chain's CDR3 is CSVDVPAGYGYTF. In nucleotides, the CDR3 is TGCAGCGTTGATGTTCCTGCTGGCTATGGCTACACCTTC.

The chain employs TRBV5-1 and TRBJ2-7; D unclear. The CDR3 has 15 amino acids. Per the germline V gene, CDR1 is SGHRS and CDR2 is YFSETQ. V shed 0 bases and J shed 3 bases, with 13 bases lying between them. As DNA, the CDR3 is TGCGCCAGCAGCTTGGAGACAACTGGCCGCTACGAGCAGTACTTC. Its protein is CASSLETTGRYEQYF. The full variable domain, rest sourced from reference TRBV5-1 and TRBJ2-7, is KAGVTQTPRYLIKTRGQQVTLSCSPISGHRSVSWYQQTPGQGLQFLFEYFSETQRNKGNFPGRFSGRQFSNSRSEMNVSTLELGDSALYLCASSLETTGRYEQYFGPGTRLTVT.

V usage is TRBV3-1 (or the pseudogene TRBV3-2) and J usage is TRBJ1-1; D is ambiguous. Trimming stripped 5 bases from V and 0 bases from J, with 13 bases between. The germline V gene has CDR1 LGHDT and CDR2 YNNKEL (reference sequence). The CDR3 contains 15 residues. This CDR3 is CASSFLGGMNTEAFF. The DNA for the CDR3 is TGTGCCAGCAGCTTCCTGGGAGGGATGAACACTGAAGCTTTCTTT.

The chain recombines TRBV10-3 with TRBJ2-7, with 9 bases aligning to TRBD2. With V trimmed by 8 bases and J by 5 bases, 10 bases remained unmatched. Germline CDR1 reads ENHRY; CDR2 reads SYGVKD. The length of the CDR3 is 14 residues. CDR3 loop: CAIRRREGENEQYF. CDR3 DNA: TGTGCCATCCGGAGGCGGGAGGGAGAGAACGAGCAGTACTTC.

The J gene is TRBJ2-7, the V gene TRBV2; D not certain. CDR1 is SNHLY and CDR2 is FYNNEI in the germline V gene. The CDR3 length is 12 residues. V lost 4 bases and J 2 bases, leaving 6 bases between the germline ends. CDR3 nucleotide sequence: TGTGCCAGCAGTGGCTTTGCCTACGAGCAGTACTTC. Translated, it gives CASSGFAYEQYF.

CDR3: CASSNTLHTDTQYF. DNA of the CDR3: TGTGCCAGCAGCAACACCCTTCACACAGATACGCAGTATTTT. This chain links TRBV6-2 or TRBV6-3 with TRBJ2-3; D remains unclear. Germline-derived CDR1 and CDR2 are MNHEY and SVGEGT. The CDR3 runs to 14 residues. The V and J ends lost 6 bases and 2 bases respectively, with 12 bases between them.

V and J are TRBV3-1 (or the pseudogene TRBV3-2) and TRBJ2-3, with TRBD2 matching 10 bases. The junction had 5 bases not matched to a gene; V was cut back by 1 base and J by 1 base. Germline-derived CDR1 and CDR2 are LGHDT and YNNKEL (reference sequence). The CDR3 loop spans 17 amino acids. The CDR3 bases are TGTGCCAGCAGCCAAGGGACTAGCGGAAGAGGCACAGATACGCAGTATTTT. The encoded protein is CASSQGTSGRGTDTQYF.

The V and J genes are TRBV9 and TRBJ2-5; 8 positions match TRBD2. The germline gives CDR1 SGDLS, CDR2 YYNGEE. Trimming removed 4 bases from V and 4 bases from J; junction bases left unmatched: 15. CDR3 length equals 17 residues. The CDR3 bases are TGTGCCAGCAGCCCCCTCGGGGGACTAGGATCCCGAGAGACCCAGTACTTC. Its protein is CASSPLGGLGSRETQYF.

J is TRBJ1-6 and V is TRBV5-6; D call uncertain. The CDR3 covers 15 residues. V was cut by 0 bases and J by 3 bases, with 7 bases left in between. In germline, CDR1 is SGHDT, CDR2 YYEEEE. The chain's CDR3 is CASSLGLDYNSPLHF. CDR3 bases: TGTGCCAGCAGCTTGGGGTTGGACTATAATTCACCCCTCCACTTT.

The chain couples TRBV7-3 to TRBJ1-6, with D maybe TRBD1 (6 bases). The length of the CDR3 is 15 residues. The germline V and J ends were trimmed by 5 bases and 4 bases, with 12 bases remaining between them. Per the germline V gene, CDR1 is SGHTA and CDR2 is FQGTGA. The CDR3 DNA reads as TGTGCCAGCAGCCCCCTGGGGGCTTATAATTCACCCCTCCACTTT. Translation gives CASSPLGAYNSPLHF.

The chain combines TRBV5-1 with TRBJ1-2, with D possibly being TRBD1 (5 bases). This CDR3 has 16 amino acids. CDR1 SGHRS and CDR2 YFSETQ come from the germline V gene. Trimming removed 0 bases from V and 4 bases from J, with 16 bases in between. Here the CDR3 reads CASSLAGQGKGYGYTF. CDR3 sequence (DNA): TGCGCCAGCAGCTTGGCTGGGCAGGGTAAAGGCTATGGCTACACCTTC. Full variable domain (remainder filled in from reference TRBV5-1 and TRBJ1-2): KAGVTQTPRYLIKTRGQQVTLSCSPISGHRSVSWYQQTPGQGLQFLFEYFSETQRNKGNFPGRFSGRQFSNSRSEMNVSTLELGDSALYLCASSLAGQGKGYGYTFGSGTRLTVV.

The V call is TRBV6-2 or TRBV6-3, the J call TRBJ2-5; D gene ambiguous. The V end lost 0 bases, the J end lost 5 bases, and 10 bases lay between the germline ends. The CDR3 loop spans 14 amino acids. Germline V gene data show CDR1 as MNHEY and CDR2 as SVGEGT. CDR3 sequence: CASSYSGSEETQYF. CDR3 coding DNA: TGTGCCAGCAGTTACTCGGGTTCGGAGGAGACCCAGTACTTC.

The chain has TRBV9 and TRBJ2-1, with 13 bases fitting TRBD2. The CDR3 sequence is 15 residues long. The junction had 5 bases not matched to a gene; V was cut back by 4 bases and J by 7 bases. Germline CDR1 SGDLS, CDR2 YYNGEE. The CDR3 region is CASSWTSGRGNEQFF. The CDR3 DNA is TGTGCCAGCAGCTGGACTAGCGGGAGAGGTAATGAGCAGTTCTTC. The variable domain in full, completed from reference TRBV9 and TRBJ2-1, reads DSGVTQTPKHLITATGQRVTLRCSPRSGDLSVYWYQQSLDQGLQFLIQYYNGEERAKGNILERFSAQQFPDLHSELNLSSLELGDSALYFCASSWTSGRGNEQFFGPGTRLTVL.

This chain uses TRBV5-1 with TRBJ2-3; D not certain. With 0 bases removed from V and 3 bases from J, the gap between germline ends came to 5 bases. The CDR3 is 13 residues long. The germline V gene encodes CDR1 SGHRS and CDR2 YFSETQ. The CDR3 loop is CASSLDGTDTQYF. The CDR3 bases are TGCGCCAGCAGCTTGGATGGAACAGATACGCAGTATTTT.

This chain uses TRBV4-1 with TRBJ2-3; tentative D call: TRBD2 (5 bases). Germline V CDR1 and CDR2: MGHRA, YSYEKL. The CDR3 sequence is 13 residues long. V lost 3 bases to trimming and J lost 4 bases, with 8 bases between them. The chain's CDR3 is CASSQRAADTQYF. The DNA of the CDR3 is TGCGCCAGCAGCCAGAGAGCGGCAGATACGCAGTATTTT.

V usage is TRBV6-6 and J usage is TRBJ1-1, with 10 nucleotides matching TRBD1. In germline, CDR1 is MNHNY, CDR2 SVGAGI (reference sequence). This CDR3 contains 15 residues. Trimming cost V 6 bases and J 4 bases; bases outside gene matches: 8. The CDR3 nucleotides are TGTGCCAGCAGGGATCGGACAGGGGGAGGCACTGAAGCTTTCTTT. It encodes CASRDRTGGGTEAFF.

This chain connects TRBV27 to TRBJ2-4, with a tentative D call TRBD1 (6 bases). V was trimmed by 3 bases and J by 7 bases, leaving 16 bases between them. CDR3 size: 15 residues. The germline V gene encodes CDR1 MNHEY and CDR2 SMNVEV (reference sequence). The CDR3 protein is CASSLGRAGGNIQYF. CDR3 nucleotide sequence: TGTGCCAGCAGTTTGGGACGGGCTGGGGGCAACATTCAGTACTTC.

Written as DNA, the CDR3 is TGCAGCGTTGTACGGGGGGCGTATGAGCAGTTCTTC. It translates to CSVVRGAYEQFF. The chain is built from TRBV29-1 and TRBJ2-1; D may be TRBD2 (7 bases). Germline V CDR1 and CDR2: SQVTM, ANQGSEA. CDR3 length: 12 residues. V lost 4 bases and J 8 bases, leaving 12 bases between the germline ends.

This clone is a singleton in its sample. The genes are TRBV5-6 and TRBJ2-7, with 7 bases matching TRBD1. This CDR3 comprises 16 residues. V was pared by 3 bases and J by 0 bases, with 9 bases of the junction left unmatched. CDR1 and CDR2 from the germline V gene are SGHDT and YYEEEE. CDR3 protein: CASSSETGPSSYEQYF. The DNA for the CDR3 is TGTGCCAGCAGCTCGGAGACAGGGCCCAGCTCCTACGAGCAGTACTTC.

The rearrangement links TRBV9 to TRBJ2-2; a weak D match, TRBD2 (6 bases). Germline CDR1 reads SGDLS; CDR2 reads YYNGEE. This CDR3 has 14 residues. V gave up 5 bases and J gave up 1 base, with 9 bases separating them. The CDR3 nucleotides read TGTGCCAGCAGTACTAGCCAGAACACCGGGGAGCTGTTTTTT. Amino acid sequence: CASSTSQNTGELFF.

J is TRBJ1-5 and V is TRBV30; D unclear. CDR1 and CDR2 (germline): GTSNPN, SVGIG (reference sequence). Between the trimmed V and J ends, which lost 0 bases and 5 bases, there was a span of 8 bases. This CDR3 comprises 13 residues. The CDR3 spells CAWSVGADQPQHF. Here the CDR3 DNA reads TGTGCCTGGAGTGTTGGCGCAGATCAGCCCCAGCATTTT.

V gene TRBV6-5 combines with J gene TRBJ1-1; D not certain. Germline CDR1 MNHEY, CDR2 SVGAGI. V was trimmed by 4 bases and J by 0 bases, leaving 12 bases between them. The CDR3 length is 15 residues. This CDR3 is CASSSGLAMNTEAFF. In nucleotides, the CDR3 is TGTGCCAGCAGTTCCGGACTGGCGATGAACACTGAAGCTTTCTTT.

This sequence joins TRBV5-6 and TRBJ1-3; possible D gene TRBD1, 5 bases. This CDR3 has 14 amino acids. CDR1 is SGHDT and CDR2 is YYEEEE in the germline V gene. With 0 bases removed from V and 3 bases from J, the gap between germline ends came to 7 bases. CDR3 sequence: CASSLAGLGNTIYF. CDR3 sequence (DNA): TGTGCCAGCAGCTTGGCAGGGCTTGGAAACACCATATATTTT.

The CDR3 sequence: CASSADSTYEQYF. The CDR3 region has the DNA TGCGCCAGCAGTGCCGATAGCACCTACGAGCAGTACTTC. This sequence joins TRBV10-2 and TRBJ2-7, with no clear D. In germline, CDR1 is WSHSY, CDR2 SAAADI. V lost 4 bases, J lost 2 bases, and 9 bases lay in between. This CDR3 has 13 residues.

Note on this clone: It may be a read error: a sequence one base away is much more abundant. The chain combines TRBV11-1 with TRBJ1-1, with D uncertain. This CDR3 has 13 amino acids. V was pared by 1 base and J by 1 base, with 4 bases between. Germline V gives CDR1 SGHAT, CDR2 FQDESV (reference sequence). CDR3 nucleotides: TGTGCCAGCAGCTTAGTCGGGAACACTGAAGCTTTCTTT. Translation: CASSLVGNTEAFF.

The chain links TRBV15 to TRBJ2-5; 7 bases are a match to TRBD1. V was clipped by 5 bases and J by 3 bases; unmatched bases: 3. Per the germline V gene, CDR1 is LNHNV and CDR2 is YYDKDF (reference sequence). The CDR3 is 13 residues long. CDR3 sequence: CATSEGQKETQYF. The CDR3 coding sequence is TGTGCCACCAGCGAGGGACAGAAAGAGACCCAGTACTTC.